Listed below are T cell receptor beta chains from one sample, sequenced in a study of neoadjuvant nivolumab and ipilimumab in lung cancer. Profiled with immunoSEQ multiplex PCR; TCRdb holds only in-frame clones, not every one. The data show about 27,000 clones, about 76% seen once. Sample: tumor tissue, taken after neoadjuvant nivolumab, alone or with ipilimumab, at or shortly before surgery. These receptor sequences come from an adult with non-small cell lung cancer. CDR3s include the opening cysteine and the closing phenylalanine or tryptophan. The D gene is left open where the match is weak. Size values are once, few and many counts, or a class for expanded clones, and some rows have none.

size	V	D	J	CDR3	DNA
NA	TRBV28	TRBD1	TRBJ1-2	CASSFPYLDRGFHGYTF	TGTGCCAGCAGTTTCCCTTACCTCGACAGGGGATTTCACGGCTACACCTTC
NA	TRBV13	NA	TRBJ1-2	CASSLGPGISGYTF	TGTGCCAGCAGCTTAGGCCCAGGTATAAGTGGCTACACCTTC
NA	TRBV7-2	TRBD2	TRBJ2-1	CASSTKRGPVYNEQFF	TGTGCCAGCAGCACTAAGCGGGGACCAGTCTACAATGAGCAGTTCTTC
NA	TRBV27	TRBD1	TRBJ2-5	CASSISDRVWEETQYF	TGTGCCAGCAGTATCTCAGACAGGGTATGGGAAGAGACCCAGTACTTC
NA	TRBV5-4	NA	TRBJ2-3	CASSLRAQDTQYF	TGTGCCAGCAGCTTGCGGGCACAAGATACGCAGTATTTT
once	TRBV30	NA	TRBJ2-3	CAWSVGAGQGDTQYF	TGTGCCTGGAGTGTAGGGGCTGGCCAGGGAGATACGCAGTATTTT
NA	TRBV30	NA	TRBJ1-2	CAWSPPWGQGYTF	TGTGCCTGGAGTCCCCCGTGGGGGCAAGGCTACACCTTC
NA	TRBV5-1	TRBD2	TRBJ2-1	CASSLAYLGGGENEQFF	TGCGCCAGCAGCTTGGCCTACTTAGGCGGGGGGGAGAATGAGCAGTTCTTC
once	TRBV4-1	TRBD2	TRBJ2-1	CASSQVAGGLYNEQFF	TGCGCCAGCAGCCAGGTAGCGGGGGGGCTTTACAATGAGCAGTTCTTC
NA	TRBV12-2	NA	TRBJ1-4	CASRLPPAHGEKLFF	TGTGCAAGTCGCTTACCTCCGGCCCATGGGGAAAAACTGTTTTTT
NA	TRBV7-9	TRBD2	TRBJ2-3	CASSYTSGGFTDTQYF	TGTGCCAGCAGCTACACTAGCGGGGGCTTCACAGATACGCAGTATTTT